This TCR beta chain appears in the sequencing data of a study of T cell responses to AZD1222 COVID-19 vaccine. Produced via immunoSEQ multiplex PCR; TCRdb's table is partial and in-frame only. The sample contains 77,000 or so clones, 80% to 90% of which appear only once. V shed 6 bases and J shed 0 bases, with 17 bases lying between them. The CDR3 has 16 amino acids. CDR1 and CDR2 (germline): ENHRY, SYGVKD. The sequence came from an adult in good health. The chain recombines TRBV10-3 with TRBJ1-1; TRBD1 is a possible D gene (5 bases). Sequencing was performed on peripheral blood, taken on day 0 of AZD1222 vaccination. The CDR3 region is CAISGGTGIMNTEAFF. In DNA, the CDR3 is TGTGCCATCAGCGGGGGGACTGGCATCATGAACACTGAAGCTTTCTTT.